One TCR beta chain is described in this entry. The data stem from a study of PD-L1 blockade in urothelial cancer. The CDR3 is 18 amino acids. From germline, CDR1 is MGHRA and CDR2 YSYEKL. Trimming removed 1 base from V and 3 bases from J; junction bases left unmatched: 10. Repertoires were generated with immunoSEQ multiplex PCR, while TCRdb's copy carries only in-frame clones and drops some. The table has tens of thousands of clones, approximately 90% seen once. The sample's time point: peripheral blood 6 weeks after treatment start. Patients' urothelial carcinoma was locally advanced or metastatic. This chain uses TRBV4-1 with TRBJ2-5; the match to TRBD2 covers 11 bases. The input for sequencing was PBMCs, taken around atezolizumab (anti-PD-L1) treatment. The receptor was isolated from an elderly man with urothelial cancer. The CDR3 region has the DNA TGCGCCAGCAGCCAAGGGGTGGCGACTAGCGGGGAAAAAGAGACCCAGTACTTC. Translation: CASSQGVATSGEKETQYF.